This TCR beta chain was retrieved from a study of T cells expressing NK-cell markers. With the 5' RACE reads reprocessed, TCRdb shows one record per CDR3 protein and no DNA. This listing includes a few hundred thousand distinct CDR3 sequences. The TCR originated in a man in his late teens or twenties in good health. The specimen was blood T cells: a sorted CD56 or NKG2C T cell subset, CD4+ or CD8+ T cells, or bulk PBMC T cells (not recorded which).

The CDR3 loop is CASNLLMGQPQHF. This sequence joins TRBV12-3 or TRBV12-4 and TRBJ1-5. CDR3 size: 13 residues.